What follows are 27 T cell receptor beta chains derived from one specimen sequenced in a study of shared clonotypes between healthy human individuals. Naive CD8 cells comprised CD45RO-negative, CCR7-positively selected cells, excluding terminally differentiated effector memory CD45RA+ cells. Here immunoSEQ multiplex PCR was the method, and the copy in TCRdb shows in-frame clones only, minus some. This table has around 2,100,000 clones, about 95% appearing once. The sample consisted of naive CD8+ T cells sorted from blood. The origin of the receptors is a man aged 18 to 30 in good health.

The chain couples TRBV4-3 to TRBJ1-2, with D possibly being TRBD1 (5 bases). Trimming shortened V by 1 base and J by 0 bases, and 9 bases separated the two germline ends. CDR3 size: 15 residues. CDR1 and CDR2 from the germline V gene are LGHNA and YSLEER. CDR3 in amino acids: CASSQVRGANYGYTF. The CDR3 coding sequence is TGCGCCAGCAGCCAAGTAAGGGGAGCTAACTATGGCTACACCTTC.

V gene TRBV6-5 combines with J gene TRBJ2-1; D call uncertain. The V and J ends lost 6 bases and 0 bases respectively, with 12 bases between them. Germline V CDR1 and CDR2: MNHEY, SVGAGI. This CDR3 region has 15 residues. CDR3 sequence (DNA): TGTGCCAGCAGCCCGACAAGGAGCTCCTACAATGAGCAGTTCTTC. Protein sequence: CASSPTRSSYNEQFF.

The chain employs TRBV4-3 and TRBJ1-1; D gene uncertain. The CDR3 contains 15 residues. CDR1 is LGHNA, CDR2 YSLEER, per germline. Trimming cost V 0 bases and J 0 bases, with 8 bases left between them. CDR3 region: CASSQELSVNTEAFF. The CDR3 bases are TGCGCCAGCAGCCAAGAATTATCAGTGAACACTGAAGCTTTCTTT.

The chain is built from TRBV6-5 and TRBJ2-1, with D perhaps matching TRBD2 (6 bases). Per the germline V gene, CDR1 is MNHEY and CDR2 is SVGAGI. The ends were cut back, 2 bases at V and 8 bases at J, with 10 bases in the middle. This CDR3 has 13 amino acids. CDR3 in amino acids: CASSYRLAYEQFF. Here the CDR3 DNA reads TGTGCCAGCAGTTACCGCCTAGCGTATGAGCAGTTCTTC.

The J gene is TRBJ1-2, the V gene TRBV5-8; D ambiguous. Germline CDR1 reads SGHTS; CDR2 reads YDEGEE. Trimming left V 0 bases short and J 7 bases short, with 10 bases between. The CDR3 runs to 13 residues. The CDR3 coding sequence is TGTGCCAGCAGCTTGGAGGGATTGTCTGGCTACACCTTC. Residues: CASSLEGLSGYTF.

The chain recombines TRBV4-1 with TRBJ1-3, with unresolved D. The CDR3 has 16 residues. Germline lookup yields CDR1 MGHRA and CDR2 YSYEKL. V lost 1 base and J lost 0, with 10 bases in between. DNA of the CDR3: TGCGCCAGCAGCCAAGTTGTGCCAGCCTCTGGAAACACCATATATTTT. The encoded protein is CASSQVVPASGNTIYF.

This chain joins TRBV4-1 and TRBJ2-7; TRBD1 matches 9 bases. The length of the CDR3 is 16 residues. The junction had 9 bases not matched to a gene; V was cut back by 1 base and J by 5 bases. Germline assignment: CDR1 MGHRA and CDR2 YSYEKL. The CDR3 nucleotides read TGCGCCAGCAGCCAAGTCCCCACCGGGACAGGGCACGAGCAGTACTTC. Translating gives CASSQVPTGTGHEQYF.

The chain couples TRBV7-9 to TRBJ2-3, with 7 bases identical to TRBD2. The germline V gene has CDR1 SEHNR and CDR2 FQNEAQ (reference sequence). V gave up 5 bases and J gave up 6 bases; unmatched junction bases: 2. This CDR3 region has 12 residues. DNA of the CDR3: TGTGCCAGCAGCGTCGGGGGGGATACGCAGTATTTT. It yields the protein CASSVGGDTQYF.

This CDR3 reads CASTQLRTGGFGNEQFF. In DNA form, the CDR3 reads TGTGCCAGCACTCAATTGCGGACAGGGGGTTTCGGCAATGAGCAGTTCTTC. The chain links TRBV27 to TRBJ2-1; TRBD1 agrees at 10 bases. The CDR3 contains 17 residues. J gave up 6 bases and V 7 bases, and 15 bases lay outside the gene matches. The germline V gene has CDR1 MNHEY and CDR2 SMNVEV (reference sequence).

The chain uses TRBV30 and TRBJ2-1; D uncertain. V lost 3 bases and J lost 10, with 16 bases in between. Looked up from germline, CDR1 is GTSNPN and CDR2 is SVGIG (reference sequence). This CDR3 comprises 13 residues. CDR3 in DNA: TGTGCCTGGAGCATCTGGCAAGGGATGGAGCAGTTCTTC. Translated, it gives CAWSIWQGMEQFF.

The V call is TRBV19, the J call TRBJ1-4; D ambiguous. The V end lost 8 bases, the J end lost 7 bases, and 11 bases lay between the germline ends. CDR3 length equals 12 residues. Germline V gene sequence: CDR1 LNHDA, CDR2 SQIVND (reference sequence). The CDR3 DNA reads TGTGCCAGTTCGGCTGAAGGTGAAAAACTGTTTTTT. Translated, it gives CASSAEGEKLFF.

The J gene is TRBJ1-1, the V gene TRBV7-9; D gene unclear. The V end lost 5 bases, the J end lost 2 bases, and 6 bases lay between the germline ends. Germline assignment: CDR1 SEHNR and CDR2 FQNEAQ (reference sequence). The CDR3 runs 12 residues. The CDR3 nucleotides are TGTGCCAGCAGCCCTTCAAACACTGAAGCTTTCTTT. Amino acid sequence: CASSPSNTEAFF.

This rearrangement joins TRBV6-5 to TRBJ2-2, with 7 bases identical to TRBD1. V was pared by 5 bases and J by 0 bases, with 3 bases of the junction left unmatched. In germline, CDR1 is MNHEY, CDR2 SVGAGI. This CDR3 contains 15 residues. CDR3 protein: CASSAGTANTGELFF. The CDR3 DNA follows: TGTGCCAGCAGTGCCGGGACAGCGAACACCGGGGAGCTGTTTTTT.

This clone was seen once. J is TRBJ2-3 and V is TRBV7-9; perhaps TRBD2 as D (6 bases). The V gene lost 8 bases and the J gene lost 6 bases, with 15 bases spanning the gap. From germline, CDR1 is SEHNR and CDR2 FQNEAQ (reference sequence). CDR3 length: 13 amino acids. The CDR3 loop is CASSWAGPDTQYF. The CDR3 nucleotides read TGTGCCAGCTCTTGGGCGGGACCGGATACGCAGTATTTT.

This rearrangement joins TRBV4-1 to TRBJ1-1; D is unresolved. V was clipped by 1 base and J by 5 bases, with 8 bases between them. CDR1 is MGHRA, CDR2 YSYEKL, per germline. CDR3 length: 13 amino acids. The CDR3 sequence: CASSQVPGTEAFF. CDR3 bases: TGCGCCAGCAGCCAAGTCCCGGGAACTGAAGCTTTCTTT.

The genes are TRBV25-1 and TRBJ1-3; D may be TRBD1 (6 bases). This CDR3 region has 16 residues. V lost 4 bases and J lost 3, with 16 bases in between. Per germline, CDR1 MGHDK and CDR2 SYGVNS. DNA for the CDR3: TGTGCCAGCAGTGGGCCGGGGGCGGTTGGTGGAAACACCATATATTTT. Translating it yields CASSGPGAVGGNTIYF.

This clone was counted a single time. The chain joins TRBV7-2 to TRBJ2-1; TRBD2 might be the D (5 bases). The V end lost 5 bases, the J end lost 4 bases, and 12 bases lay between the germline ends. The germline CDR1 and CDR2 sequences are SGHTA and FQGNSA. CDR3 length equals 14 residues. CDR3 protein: CASSPRGQYNEQFF. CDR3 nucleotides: TGTGCCAGCAGCCCCAGAGGGCAATACAATGAGCAGTTCTTC.

CDR3: CASSVTGDYGYTF. The CDR3 nucleotides read TGTGCCAGCAGCGTCACAGGGGACTATGGCTACACCTTC. The chain is built from TRBV7-9 and TRBJ1-2, with TRBD1 identical over 7 bases. V shed 5 bases and J 3 bases; nucleotides not matched to a gene: 3. The CDR3 spans 13 residues. Looked up from germline, CDR1 is SEHNR and CDR2 is FQNEAQ (reference sequence).

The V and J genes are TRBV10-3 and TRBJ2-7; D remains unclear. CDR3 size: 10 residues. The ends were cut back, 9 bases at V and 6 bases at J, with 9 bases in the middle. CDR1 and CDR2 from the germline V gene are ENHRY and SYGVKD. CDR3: CAIGSSEQYF. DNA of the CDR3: TGTGCCATAGGTTCTAGCGAGCAGTACTTC.

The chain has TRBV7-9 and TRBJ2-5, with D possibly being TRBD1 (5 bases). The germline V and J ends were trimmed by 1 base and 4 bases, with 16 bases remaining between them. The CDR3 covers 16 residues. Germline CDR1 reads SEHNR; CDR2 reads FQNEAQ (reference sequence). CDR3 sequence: CASSLGSGNLLETQYF. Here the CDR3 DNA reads TGTGCCAGCAGCTTAGGGTCAGGGAACCTTCTAGAGACCCAGTACTTC.

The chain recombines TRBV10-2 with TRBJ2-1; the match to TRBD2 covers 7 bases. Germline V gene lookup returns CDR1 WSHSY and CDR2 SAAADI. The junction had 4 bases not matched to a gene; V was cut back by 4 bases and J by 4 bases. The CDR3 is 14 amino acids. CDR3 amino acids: CASSVAGVYNEQFF. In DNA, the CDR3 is TGCGCCAGCAGTGTCGCGGGAGTGTACAATGAGCAGTTCTTC.

The CDR3 DNA follows: TGTGCCAGCAGTTTTTACGGCGGGAGTTCCTACAATGAGCAGTTCTTC. This codes for CASSFYGGSSYNEQFF. The chain joins TRBV27 to TRBJ2-1; 7 positions match TRBD2. V trimming: 3 bases; J trimming: 1 base; junction bases outside the gene matches: 6. CDR1 is MNHEY, CDR2 SMNVEV, per germline (reference sequence). This CDR3 is 16 amino acids long.

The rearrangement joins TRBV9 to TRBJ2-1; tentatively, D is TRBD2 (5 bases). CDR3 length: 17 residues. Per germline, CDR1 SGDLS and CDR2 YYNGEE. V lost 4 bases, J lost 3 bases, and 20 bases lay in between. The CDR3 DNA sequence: TGTGCCAGCAGCCCGAGGGAGCGGCCAGACGTCTACAATGAGCAGTTCTTC. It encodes CASSPRERPDVYNEQFF.

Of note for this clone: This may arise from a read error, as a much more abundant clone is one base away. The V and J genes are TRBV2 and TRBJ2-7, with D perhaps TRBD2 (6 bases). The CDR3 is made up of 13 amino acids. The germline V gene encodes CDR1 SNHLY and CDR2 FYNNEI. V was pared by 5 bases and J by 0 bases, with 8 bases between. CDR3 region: CASSLAVSYEQYF. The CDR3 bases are TGTGCCAGCAGTTTAGCGGTCTCCTACGAGCAGTACTTC.

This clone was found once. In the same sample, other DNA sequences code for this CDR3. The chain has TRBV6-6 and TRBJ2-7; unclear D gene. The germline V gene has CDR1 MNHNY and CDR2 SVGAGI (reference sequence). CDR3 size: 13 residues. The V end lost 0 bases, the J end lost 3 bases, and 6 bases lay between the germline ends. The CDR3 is CASSYSTVYEQYF. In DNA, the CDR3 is TGTGCCAGCAGTTACTCGACGGTCTACGAGCAGTACTTC.

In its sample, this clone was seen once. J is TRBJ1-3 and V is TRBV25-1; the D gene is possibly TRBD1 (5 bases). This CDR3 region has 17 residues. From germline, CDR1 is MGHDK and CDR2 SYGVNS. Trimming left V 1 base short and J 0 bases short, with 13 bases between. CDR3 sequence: CASSESGQGHSGNTIYF. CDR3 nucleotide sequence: TGTGCCAGCAGTGAATCCGGTCAGGGCCACTCTGGAAACACCATATATTTT.

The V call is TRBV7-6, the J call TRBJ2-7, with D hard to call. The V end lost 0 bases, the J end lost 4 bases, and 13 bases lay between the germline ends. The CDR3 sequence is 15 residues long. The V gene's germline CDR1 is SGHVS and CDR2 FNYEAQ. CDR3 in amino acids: CASSLAGGLGYEQYF. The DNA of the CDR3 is TGTGCCAGCAGCTTAGCGGGCGGCCTCGGGTACGAGCAGTACTTC.